What follows describes a single T cell receptor (beta chain). Its antigen remains unknown. The record originates from a study of cytomegalovirus exposure and HLA in healthy donors. Study information: The same platform as the roughly 670 first-cohort repertoires was used for the roughly 130 validation repertoires, a later analysis reported. Findings and limits, study-wide: Investigators reported about 160 TCR beta chains as tied to cytomegalovirus. The majority of TCR sequences were rare, yet some public TCRs appeared in many donors.

TCRdb's table, derived via immunoSEQ multiplex PCR, lists solely in-frame clones and lacks some. This table has roughly 130,000 clones, 88% appearing once. Germline V gives CDR1 LGHNA, CDR2 YNFKEQ. This CDR3 region has 17 residues. V lost 1 base to trimming and J lost 0 bases; unmatched junction nucleotides: 9. The TCR sequence derives from a young man in good health and CMV-seronegative. Sample: PBMCs. This chain links TRBV4-2 with TRBJ2-7, with 7 positions matching TRBD2. The CDR3 is CASSQVRAGGSSYEQYF. In nucleotides, the CDR3 is TGTGCCAGCAGCCAAGTACGAGCGGGCGGGAGCTCCTACGAGCAGTACTTC.